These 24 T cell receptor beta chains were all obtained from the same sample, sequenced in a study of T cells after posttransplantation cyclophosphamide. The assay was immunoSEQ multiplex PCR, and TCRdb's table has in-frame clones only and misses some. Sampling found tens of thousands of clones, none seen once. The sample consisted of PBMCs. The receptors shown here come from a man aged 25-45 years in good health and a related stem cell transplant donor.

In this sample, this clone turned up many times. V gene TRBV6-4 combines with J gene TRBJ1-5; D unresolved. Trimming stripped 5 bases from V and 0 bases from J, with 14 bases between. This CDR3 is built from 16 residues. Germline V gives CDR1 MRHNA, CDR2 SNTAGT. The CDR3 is CASSKSGRDSNQPQHF. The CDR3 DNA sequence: TGTGCCAGCAGTAAGTCCGGTAGAGATAGCAATCAGCCCCAGCATTTT.

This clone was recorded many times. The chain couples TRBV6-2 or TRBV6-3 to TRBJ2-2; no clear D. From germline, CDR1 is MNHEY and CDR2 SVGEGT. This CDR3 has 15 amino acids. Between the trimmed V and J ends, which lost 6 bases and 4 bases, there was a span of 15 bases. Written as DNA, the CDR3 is TGTGCCAGCAGGCTCCGCCCCTCGGGCACCGGGGAGCTGTTTTTT. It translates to CASRLRPSGTGELFF.

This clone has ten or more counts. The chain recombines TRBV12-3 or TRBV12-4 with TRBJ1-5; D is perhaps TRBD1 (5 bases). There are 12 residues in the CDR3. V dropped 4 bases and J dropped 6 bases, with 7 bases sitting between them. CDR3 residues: CASSYDSQPQHF. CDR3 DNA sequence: TGTGCCAGCAGTTATGACAGTCAGCCCCAGCATTTT.

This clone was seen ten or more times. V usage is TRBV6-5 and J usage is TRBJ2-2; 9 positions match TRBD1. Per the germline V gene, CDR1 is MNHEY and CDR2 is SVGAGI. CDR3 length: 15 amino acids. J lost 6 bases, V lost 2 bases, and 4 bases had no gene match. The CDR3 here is CASSYGQGRSGELFF. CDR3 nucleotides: TGTGCCAGCAGTTACGGACAGGGGAGATCCGGGGAGCTGTTTTTT.

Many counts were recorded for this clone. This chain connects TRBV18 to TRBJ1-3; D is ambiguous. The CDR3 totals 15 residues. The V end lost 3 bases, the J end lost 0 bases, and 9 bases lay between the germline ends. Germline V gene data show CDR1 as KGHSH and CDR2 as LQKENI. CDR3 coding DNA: TGTGCCAGCTCACCGCCAGGTCTCTCTGGAAACACCATATATTTT. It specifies CASSPPGLSGNTIYF.

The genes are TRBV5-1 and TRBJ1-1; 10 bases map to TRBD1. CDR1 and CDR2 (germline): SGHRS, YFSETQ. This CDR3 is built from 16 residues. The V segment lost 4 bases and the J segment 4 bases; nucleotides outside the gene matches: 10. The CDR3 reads CASSNRQGARATEAFF. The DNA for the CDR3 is TGCGCCAGCAGCAACCGACAGGGGGCTCGCGCCACTGAAGCTTTCTTT.

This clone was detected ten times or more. In nucleotides, the CDR3 is TGTGCCAGTAGTATAGAACTAGCGGGGGTTGTGCAGTTCTTC. Translated: CASSIELAGVVQFF. The chain couples TRBV19 to TRBJ2-1; 11 nucleotides match TRBD2. Germline assignment: CDR1 LNHDA and CDR2 SQIVND (reference sequence). The CDR3 extends over 14 amino acids. J was trimmed by 12 bases and V by 0 bases; bases with no gene match: 4.

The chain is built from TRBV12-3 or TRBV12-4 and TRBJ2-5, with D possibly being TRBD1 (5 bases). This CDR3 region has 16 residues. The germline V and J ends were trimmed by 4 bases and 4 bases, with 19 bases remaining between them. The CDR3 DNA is TGTGCCAGCAGTTCCCCGCTGTTAGGGGTCGGAGAGACCCAGTACTTC. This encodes CASSSPLLGVGETQYF.

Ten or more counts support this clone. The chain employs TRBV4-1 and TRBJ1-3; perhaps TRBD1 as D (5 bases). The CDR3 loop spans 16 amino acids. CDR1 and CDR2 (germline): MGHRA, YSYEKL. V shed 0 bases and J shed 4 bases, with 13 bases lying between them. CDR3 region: CASSQDGGILGNTIYF. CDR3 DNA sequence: TGCGCCAGCAGCCAAGATGGGGGGATTTTAGGAAACACCATATATTTT.

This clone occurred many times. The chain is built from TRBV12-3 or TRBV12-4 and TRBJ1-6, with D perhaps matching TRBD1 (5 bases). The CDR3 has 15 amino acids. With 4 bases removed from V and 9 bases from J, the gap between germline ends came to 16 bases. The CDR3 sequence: CASSSRGWVSSPLHF. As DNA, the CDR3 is TGTGCCAGCAGTTCCCGGGGGTGGGTAAGTTCACCCCTCCACTTT.

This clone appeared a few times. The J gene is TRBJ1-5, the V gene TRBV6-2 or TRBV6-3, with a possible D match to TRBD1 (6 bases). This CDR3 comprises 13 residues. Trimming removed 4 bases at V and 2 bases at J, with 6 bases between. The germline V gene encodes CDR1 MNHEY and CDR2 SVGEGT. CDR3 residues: CASSWTGNQPQHF. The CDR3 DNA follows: TGTGCCAGCAGTTGGACAGGCAATCAGCCCCAGCATTTT.

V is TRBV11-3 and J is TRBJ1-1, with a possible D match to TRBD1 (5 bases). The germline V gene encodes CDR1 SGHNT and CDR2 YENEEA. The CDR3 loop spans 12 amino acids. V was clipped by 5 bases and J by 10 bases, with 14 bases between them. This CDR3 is CASSRSGEGAFF. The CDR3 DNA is TGTGCCAGCAGCCGCTCGGGGGAAGGAGCTTTCTTT.

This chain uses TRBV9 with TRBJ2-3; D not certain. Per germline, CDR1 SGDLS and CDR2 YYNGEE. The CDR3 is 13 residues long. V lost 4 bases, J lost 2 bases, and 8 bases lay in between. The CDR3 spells CASSSRYTDTQYF. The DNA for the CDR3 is TGTGCCAGCAGCTCCCGTTACACAGATACGCAGTATTTT.

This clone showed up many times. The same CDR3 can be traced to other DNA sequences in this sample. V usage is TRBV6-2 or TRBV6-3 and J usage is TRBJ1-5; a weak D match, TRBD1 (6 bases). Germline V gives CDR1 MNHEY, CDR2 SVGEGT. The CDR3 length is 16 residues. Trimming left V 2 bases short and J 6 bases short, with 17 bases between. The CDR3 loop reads CASSYPTQGLGQPQHF. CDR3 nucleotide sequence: TGTGCCAGCAGTTACCCTACACAGGGATTAGGTCAGCCCCAGCATTTT.

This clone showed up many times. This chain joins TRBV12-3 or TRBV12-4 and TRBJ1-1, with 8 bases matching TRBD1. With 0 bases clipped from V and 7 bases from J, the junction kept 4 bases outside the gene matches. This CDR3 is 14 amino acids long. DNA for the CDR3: TGTGCCAGCAGTTTAGCCCAGGGGGCCGGTGAAGCTTTCTTT. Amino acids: CASSLAQGAGEAFF.

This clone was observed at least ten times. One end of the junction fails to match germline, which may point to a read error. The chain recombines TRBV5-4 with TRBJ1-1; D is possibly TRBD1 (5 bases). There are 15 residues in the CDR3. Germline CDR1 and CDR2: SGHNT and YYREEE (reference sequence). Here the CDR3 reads CASTLRRGVNTEAFF. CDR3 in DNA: TGTGCCAGCACCTTGAGGAGGGGTGTGAACACTGAAGCTTTCTTT. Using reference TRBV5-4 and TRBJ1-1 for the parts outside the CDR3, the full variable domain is ETGVTQSPTHLIKTRGQQVTLRCSSQSGHNTVSWYQQALGQGPQFIFQYYREEENGRGNFPPRFSGLQFPNYSSELNVNALELDDSALYLCASTLRRGVNTEAFFGQGTRLTVV.

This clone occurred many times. CDR3 region: CASSPGGVATGKLFF. The CDR3, as DNA: TGTGCCAGCAGCCCGGGGGGGGTTGCTACTGGAAAACTGTTTTTT. The chain recombines TRBV5-4 with TRBJ1-4; a possible D gene is TRBD1 (5 bases). In germline, CDR1 is SGHNT, CDR2 YYREEE (reference sequence). The V and J ends lost 4 bases and 10 bases respectively, with 20 bases between them. This CDR3 spans 15 amino acids.

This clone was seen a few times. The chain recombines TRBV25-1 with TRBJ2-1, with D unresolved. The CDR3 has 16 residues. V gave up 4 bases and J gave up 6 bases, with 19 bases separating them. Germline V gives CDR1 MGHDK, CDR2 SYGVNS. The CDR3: CASSGLAILTGNEQFF. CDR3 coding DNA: TGTGCCAGCAGTGGATTGGCTATACTAACCGGCAATGAGCAGTTCTTC.

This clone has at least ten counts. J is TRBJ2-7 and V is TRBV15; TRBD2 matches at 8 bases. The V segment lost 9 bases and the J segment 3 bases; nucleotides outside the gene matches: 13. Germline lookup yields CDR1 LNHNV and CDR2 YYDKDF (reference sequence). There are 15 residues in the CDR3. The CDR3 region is CATSKSGGPIYEQYF. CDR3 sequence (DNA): TGTGCCACTAGTAAAAGCGGGGGTCCAATCTACGAGCAGTACTTC.

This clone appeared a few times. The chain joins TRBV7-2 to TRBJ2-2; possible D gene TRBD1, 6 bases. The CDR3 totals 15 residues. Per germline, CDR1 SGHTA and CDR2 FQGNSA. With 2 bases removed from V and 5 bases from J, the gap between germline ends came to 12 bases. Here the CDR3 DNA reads TGTGCCAGCAGCTTAATACAGGGTCAAACCGGGGAGCTGTTTTTT. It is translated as CASSLIQGQTGELFF.

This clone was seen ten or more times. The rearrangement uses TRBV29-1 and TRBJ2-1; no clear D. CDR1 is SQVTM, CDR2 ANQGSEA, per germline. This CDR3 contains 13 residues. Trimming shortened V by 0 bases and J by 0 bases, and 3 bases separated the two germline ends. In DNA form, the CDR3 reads TGCAGCGTTGAAGACAGCTCCTACAATGAGCAGTTCTTC. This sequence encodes CSVEDSSYNEQFF.

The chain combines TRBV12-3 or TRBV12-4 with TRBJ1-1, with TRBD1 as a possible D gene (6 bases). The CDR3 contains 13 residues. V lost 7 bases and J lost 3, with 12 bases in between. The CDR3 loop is CASTQGGDTEAFF. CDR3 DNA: TGTGCCAGCACCCAAGGGGGGGACACTGAAGCTTTCTTT.

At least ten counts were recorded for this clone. The DNA of the CDR3 is TGTGCCAGCAGTTTAGGTTTCGGGAACTATGGCTACACCTTC. Translating it yields CASSLGFGNYGYTF. The V and J genes are TRBV12-3 or TRBV12-4 and TRBJ1-2; no firm D call. CDR3 length: 14 amino acids. The germline V and J ends were trimmed by 1 base and 2 bases, with 8 bases remaining between them.

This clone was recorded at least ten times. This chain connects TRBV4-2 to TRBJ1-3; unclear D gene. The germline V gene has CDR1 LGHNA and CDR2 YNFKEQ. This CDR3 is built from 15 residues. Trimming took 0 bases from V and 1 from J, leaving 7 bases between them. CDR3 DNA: TGTGCCAGCAGCCAAGAAGGAGGGTCTGGAAACACCATATATTTT. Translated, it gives CASSQEGGSGNTIYF.